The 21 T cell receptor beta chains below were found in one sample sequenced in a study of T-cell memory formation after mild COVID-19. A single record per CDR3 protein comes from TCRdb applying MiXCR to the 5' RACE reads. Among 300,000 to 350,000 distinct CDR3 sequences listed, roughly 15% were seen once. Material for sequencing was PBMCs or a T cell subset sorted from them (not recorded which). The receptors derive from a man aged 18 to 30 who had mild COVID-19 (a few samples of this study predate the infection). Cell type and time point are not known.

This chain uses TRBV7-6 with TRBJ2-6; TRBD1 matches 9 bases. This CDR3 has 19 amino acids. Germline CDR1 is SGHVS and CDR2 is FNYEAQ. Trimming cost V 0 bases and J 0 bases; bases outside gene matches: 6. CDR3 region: CASSLALGQGGSGANVLTF. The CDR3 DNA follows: TGTGCCAGCAGCTTAGCTTTGGGACAGGGTGGCTCTGGGGCCAACGTCCTGACTTTC.

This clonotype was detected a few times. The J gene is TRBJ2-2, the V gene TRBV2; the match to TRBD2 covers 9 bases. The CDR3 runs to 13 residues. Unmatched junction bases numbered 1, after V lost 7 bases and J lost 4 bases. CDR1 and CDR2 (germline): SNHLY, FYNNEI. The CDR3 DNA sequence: TGTGCCAGCAATAGCGGGGGCACCGGGGAGCTGTTTTTT. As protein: CASNSGGTGELFF. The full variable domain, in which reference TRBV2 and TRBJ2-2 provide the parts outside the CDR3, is EPEVTQTPSHQVTQMGQEVILRCVPISNHLYFYWYRQILGQKVEFLVSFYNNEISEKSEIFDDQFSVERPDGSNFTLKIRSTKLEDSAMYFCASNSGGTGELFFGEGSRLTVL.

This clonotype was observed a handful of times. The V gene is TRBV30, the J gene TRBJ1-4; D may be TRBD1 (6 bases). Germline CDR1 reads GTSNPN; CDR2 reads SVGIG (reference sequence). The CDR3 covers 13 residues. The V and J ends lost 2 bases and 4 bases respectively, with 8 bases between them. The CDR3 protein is CAWSSDSNEKLFF. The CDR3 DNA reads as TGTGCCTGGAGTTCGGACAGTAATGAAAAACTGTTTTTT. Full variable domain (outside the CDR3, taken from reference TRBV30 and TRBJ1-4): SQTIHQWPATLVQPVGSPLSLECTVEGTSNPNLYWYRQAAGRGLQLLFYSVGIGQISSEVPQNLSASRPQDRQFILSSKKLLLSDSGFYLCAWSSDSNEKLFFGSGTQLSVL.

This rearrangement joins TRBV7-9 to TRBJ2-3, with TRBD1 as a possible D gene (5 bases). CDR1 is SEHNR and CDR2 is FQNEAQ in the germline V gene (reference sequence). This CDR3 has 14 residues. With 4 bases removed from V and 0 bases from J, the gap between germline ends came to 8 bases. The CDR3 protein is CASSSRQSTDTQYF. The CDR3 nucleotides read TGTGCCAGCAGCTCCCGACAGAGCACAGATACGCAGTATTTT. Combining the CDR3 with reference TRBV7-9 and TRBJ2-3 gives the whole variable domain DTGVSQNPRHKITKRGQNVTFRCDPISEHNRLYWYRQTLGQGPEFLTYFQNEAQLEKSRLLSDRFSAERPKGSFSTLEIQRTEQGDSAMYLCASSSRQSTDTQYFGPGTRLTVL.

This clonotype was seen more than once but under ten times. CDR3 loop: CASSFTSYNEQFF. Here the CDR3 DNA reads TGCGCCAGCAGCTTCACTTCCTACAATGAGCAGTTCTTC. J is TRBJ2-1 and V is TRBV5-1; no clear D. The CDR3 runs to 13 residues. The V gene's germline CDR1 is SGHRS and CDR2 YFSETQ. Trimming removed 2 bases from V and 1 base from J, with 4 bases in between.

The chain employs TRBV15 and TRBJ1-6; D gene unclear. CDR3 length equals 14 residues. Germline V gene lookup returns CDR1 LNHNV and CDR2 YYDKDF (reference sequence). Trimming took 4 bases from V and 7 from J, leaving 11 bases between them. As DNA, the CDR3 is TGTGCCACCAGCATGGAGCAGAAAAATTCACCCCTCCACTTT. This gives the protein CATSMEQKNSPLHF.

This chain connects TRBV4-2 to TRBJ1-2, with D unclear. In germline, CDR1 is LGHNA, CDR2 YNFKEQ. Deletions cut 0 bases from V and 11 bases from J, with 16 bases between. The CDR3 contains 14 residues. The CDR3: CASSQDPGTRGYTF. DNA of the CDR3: TGTGCCAGCAGCCAAGATCCAGGCACTAGAGGATACACCTTC.

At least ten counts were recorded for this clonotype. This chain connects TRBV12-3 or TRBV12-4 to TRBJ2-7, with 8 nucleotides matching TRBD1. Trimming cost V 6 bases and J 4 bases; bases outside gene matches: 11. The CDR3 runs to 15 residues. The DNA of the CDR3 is TGTGCCAGCAGCCAACAGGGGGTATCTCGTTACGAGCAGTACTTC. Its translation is CASSQQGVSRYEQYF.

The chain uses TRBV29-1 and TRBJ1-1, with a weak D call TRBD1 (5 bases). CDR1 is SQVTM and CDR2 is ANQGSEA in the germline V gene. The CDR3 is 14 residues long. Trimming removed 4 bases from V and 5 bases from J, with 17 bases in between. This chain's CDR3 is CSVALGGDGTEAFF. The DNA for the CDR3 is TGCAGCGTTGCCCTTGGGGGGGATGGGACTGAAGCTTTCTTT.

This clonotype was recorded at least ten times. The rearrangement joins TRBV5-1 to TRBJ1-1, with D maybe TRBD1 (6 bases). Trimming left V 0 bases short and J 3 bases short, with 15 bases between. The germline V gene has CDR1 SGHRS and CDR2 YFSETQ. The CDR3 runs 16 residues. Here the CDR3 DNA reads TGCGCCAGCAGCTTGGTCGGGACAAGGGGGGACACTGAAGCTTTCTTT. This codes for CASSLVGTRGDTEAFF.

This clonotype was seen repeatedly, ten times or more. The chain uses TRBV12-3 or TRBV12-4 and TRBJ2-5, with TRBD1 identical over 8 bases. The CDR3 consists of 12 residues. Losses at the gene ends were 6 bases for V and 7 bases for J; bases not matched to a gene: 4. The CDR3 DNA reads TGTGCCAGCAGAGGACAGGGAGGGACCCAGTACTTC. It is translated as CASRGQGGTQYF.

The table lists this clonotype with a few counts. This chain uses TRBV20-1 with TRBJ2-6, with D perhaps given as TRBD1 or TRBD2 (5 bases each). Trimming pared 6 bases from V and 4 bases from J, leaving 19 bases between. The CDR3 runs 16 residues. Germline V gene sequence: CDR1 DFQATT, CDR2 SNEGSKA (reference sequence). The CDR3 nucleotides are TGCAGTGCCTTGGGACCCCCGATAGGGGGGGCCAACGTCCTGACTTTC. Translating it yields CSALGPPIGGANVLTF.

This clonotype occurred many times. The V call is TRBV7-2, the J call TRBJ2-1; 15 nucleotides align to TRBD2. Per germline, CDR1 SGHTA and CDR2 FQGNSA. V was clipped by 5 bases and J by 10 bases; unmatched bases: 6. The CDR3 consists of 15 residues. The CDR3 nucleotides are TGTGCCAGCAGCCGGACTAGCGGGGGGGCCGGCGAGCAGTTCTTC. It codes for CASSRTSGGAGEQFF.

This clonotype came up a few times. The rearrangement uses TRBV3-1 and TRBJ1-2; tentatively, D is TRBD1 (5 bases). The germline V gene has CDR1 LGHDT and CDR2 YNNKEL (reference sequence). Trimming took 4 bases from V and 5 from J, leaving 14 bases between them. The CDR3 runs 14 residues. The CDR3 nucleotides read TGTGCCAGCAGCCGAACGACAGCCAATTATGGCTACACCTTC. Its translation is CASSRTTANYGYTF. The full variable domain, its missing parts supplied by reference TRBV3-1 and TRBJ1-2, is DTAVSQTPKYLVTQMGNDKSIKCEQNLGHDTMYWYKQDSKKFLKIMFSYNNKELIINETVPNRFSPKSPDKAHLNLHINSLELGDSAVYFCASSRTTANYGYTFGSGTRLTVV.

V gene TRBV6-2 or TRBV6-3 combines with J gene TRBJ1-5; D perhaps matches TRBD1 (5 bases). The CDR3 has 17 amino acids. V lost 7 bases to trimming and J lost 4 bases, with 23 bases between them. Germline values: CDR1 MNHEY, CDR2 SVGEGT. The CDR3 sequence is CASTSGYSLGGNQPQHF. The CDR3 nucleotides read TGTGCCAGCACCTCGGGGTACAGCCTGGGGGGAAATCAGCCCCAGCATTTT.

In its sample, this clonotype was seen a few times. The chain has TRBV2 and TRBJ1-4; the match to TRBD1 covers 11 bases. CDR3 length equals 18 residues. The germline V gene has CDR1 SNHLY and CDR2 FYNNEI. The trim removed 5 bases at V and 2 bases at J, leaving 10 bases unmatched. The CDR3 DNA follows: TGTGCCAGCAGTACCCGGACAGGGGGCTATAGGACTAATGAAAAACTGTTTTTT. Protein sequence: CASSTRTGGYRTNEKLFF.

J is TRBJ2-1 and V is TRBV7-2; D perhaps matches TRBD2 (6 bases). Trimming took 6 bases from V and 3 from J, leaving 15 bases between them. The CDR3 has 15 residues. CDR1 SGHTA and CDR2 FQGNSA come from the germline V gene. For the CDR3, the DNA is TGTGCCAGCAGGGGGTTAGAGGGAGGCTACAATGAGCAGTTCTTC. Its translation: CASRGLEGGYNEQFF.

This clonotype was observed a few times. The CDR3 loop reads CAISEPPGTDTQYF. CDR3 sequence (DNA): TGTGCCATCAGTGAACCCCCGGGGACAGATACGCAGTATTTT. This chain connects TRBV10-3 to TRBJ2-3; weak D call: TRBD2 (5 bases). Germline-derived CDR1 and CDR2 are ENHRY and SYGVKD. Trimming removed 3 bases at V and 3 bases at J, with 10 bases between. The CDR3 has 14 residues.

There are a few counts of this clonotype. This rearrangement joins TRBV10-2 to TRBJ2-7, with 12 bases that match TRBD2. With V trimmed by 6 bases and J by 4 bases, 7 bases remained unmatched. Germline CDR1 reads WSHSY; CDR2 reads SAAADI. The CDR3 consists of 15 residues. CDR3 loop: CASRRLAGAIYEQYF. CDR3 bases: TGCGCCAGCAGGCGACTAGCGGGGGCCATTTACGAGCAGTACTTC.

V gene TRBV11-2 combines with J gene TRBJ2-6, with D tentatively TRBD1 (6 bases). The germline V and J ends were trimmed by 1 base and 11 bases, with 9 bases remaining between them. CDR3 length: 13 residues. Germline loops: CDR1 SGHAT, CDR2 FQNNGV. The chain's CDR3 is CASSLAGVHVLTF. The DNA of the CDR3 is TGTGCCAGCAGCTTAGCAGGGGTGCACGTCCTGACTTTC.

The chain's CDR3 is CASSHWGQGAYEQYF. The DNA of the CDR3 is TGTGCCAGCAGCCACTGGGGACAGGGGGCCTACGAGCAGTACTTC. The chain has TRBV14 and TRBJ2-7; 11 positions agree with TRBD1. Trimming took 3 bases from V and 2 from J; bases not matched to a gene: 3. The germline V gene has CDR1 SGHDN and CDR2 FVKESK. This CDR3 contains 15 residues.